This T cell receptor (beta chain) was found in a study of T cells expressing NK-cell markers. Reanalyzing the 5' RACE reads, TCRdb keeps one entry per CDR3 protein, without DNA. The sample's table shows hundreds of thousands of distinct CDR3 sequences. CDR1 and CDR2 from the germline V gene are SGHRS and YFSETQ. The CDR3 totals 13 residues. This clonotype originated in a man aged 18 to 70 in good health. Source material: blood T cells: a sorted CD56 or NKG2C T cell subset, CD4+ or CD8+ T cells, or bulk PBMC T cells (not recorded which). V gene TRBV5-1 combines with J gene TRBJ2-3; TCRdb outputs TRBD1, but without DNA this stays unchecked. The CDR3 reads CASGVSWRDTQYF.